These T cell receptor beta chains were read from a single sample in a study of blood T cell repertoires in COVID-19. Sequencing was performed with immunoSEQ multiplex PCR; in TCRdb, only in-frame clones are kept and a portion is missing. Among roughly 450,000 clones listed, roughly 91% were seen once. The sequenced material came from PBMCs or T cells enriched from blood (not recorded which). The source is a man between 18 and 35 years old who had recovered from COVID-19. Both conserved end residues are part of each CDR3. Each record gives: D gene, J gene, V gene, clone size, CDR3 protein, CDR3 DNA. The D gene is left open where the match is weak. Size values are once, few and many counts, or a class for expanded clones, and some rows have none.

TRBD1,TRBJ2-5,TRBV24-1,-,CATSDPRGQETQYF,TGTGCCACCAGTGATCCTAGGGGGCAGGAGACCCAGTACTTC
TRBD1,TRBJ1-2,TRBV18,-,CASSPGQLGGYTF,TGTGCCAGCTCACCGGGACAGCTTGGTGGCTACACCTTC
-,TRBJ1-3,TRBV11-3,-,CASSVDRTSGNTIYF,TGTGCCAGCAGCGTCGACAGGACTTCTGGAAACACCATATATTTT
TRBD2,TRBJ2-7,TRBV27,-,CASSPQSGRGLGEQYF,TGTGCCAGCAGCCCACAAAGCGGGAGGGGACTTGGGGAGCAGTACTTC
TRBD1,TRBJ1-5,TRBV30,-,CAWSYTGTGNQPQHF,TGTGCCTGGAGTTACACCGGGACAGGCAATCAGCCCCAGCATTTT
TRBD1,TRBJ1-1,TRBV3-1/TRBV3-2,-,CASSQKTGGSAEAFF,TGTGCCAGCAGCCAGAAAACAGGGGGCTCCGCTGAAGCTTTCTTT
TRBD1,TRBJ1-3,TRBV7-2,once,CASSLGGSGNTIYF,TGTGCCAGCAGCCTAGGGGGCAGTGGAAACACCATATATTTT
TRBD1,TRBJ1-2,TRBV6-5,-,CASMGGQQTYGYTF,TGTGCCAGCATGGGGGGACAGCAAACCTATGGCTACACCTTC
TRBD2,TRBJ2-7,TRBV5-1,-,CASRYRLGGSGTYEQYF,TGCGCCAGCAGATACCGCCTCGGGGGTAGCGGGACCTACGAGCAGTACTTC
TRBD2,TRBJ2-5,TRBV7-9,-,CASSSWTSVETQYF,TGTGCCAGCAGCAGCTGGACTAGCGTGGAGACCCAGTACTTC
-,TRBJ1-3,TRBV4-1,-,CASSQYGNTIYF,TGCGCCAGCAGCCAATATGGAAACACCATATATTTT
TRBD2,TRBJ2-1,TRBV18,-,CASSPGLASYNEQFF,TGTGCCAGCTCACCGGGACTAGCGTCCTACAATGAGCAGTTCTTC
-,TRBJ2-7,TRBV27,-,CASSSRLVSGEQYF,TGTGCCAGCAGTTCTAGACTAGTCTCTGGCGAGCAGTACTTC
-,TRBJ2-7,TRBV11-3,once,CASSLVYSAFNPYEQYF,TGTGCCAGCAGCTTAGTTTACTCCGCCTTCAATCCCTACGAGCAGTACTTC
-,TRBJ1-1,TRBV3-1/TRBV3-2,-,CASSPRLGTEAFF,TGTGCCAGCAGCCCCCGTCTAGGCACTGAAGCTTTCTTT
TRBD2,TRBJ2-1,TRBV7-9,-,CASSSGTSGVLGNEQFF,TGTGCCAGCAGCTCGGGGACTAGCGGGGTACTCGGTAATGAGCAGTTCTTC
-,TRBJ1-1,TRBV3-1/TRBV3-2,-,CASSQVRTANTEAFF,TGTGCCAGCAGCCAAGTCCGGACAGCGAACACTGAAGCTTTCTTT
TRBD2,TRBJ2-5,TRBV5-4,-,CASSLGSGVQETQYF,TGTGCCAGCAGCTTGGGTAGCGGGGTGCAAGAGACCCAGTACTTC
-,TRBJ2-2,TRBV30,-,CAWTRGGTGELFF,TGTGCCTGGACTCGGGGAGGCACCGGGGAGCTGTTTTTT
-,TRBJ1-2,TRBV2,once,CASSNIGQKKASSGYTF,TGTGCCAGCAGTAACATCGGACAGAAAAAGGCCTCCTCTGGCTACACCTTC
TRBD2,TRBJ2-1,TRBV9,-,CASSPGGGTYNEQFF,TGTGCCAGCAGCCCCGGGGGGGGGACGTACAATGAGCAGTTCTTC
-,TRBJ1-1,TRBV5-1,-,CASSPQENTEAFF,TGCGCCAGCAGCCCACAAGAAAACACTGAAGCTTTCTTT
-,TRBJ1-2,TRBV9,-,CASTPSGSYGYTF,TGTGCCAGCACCCCATCAGGGTCCTATGGCTACACCTTC
-,TRBJ1-1,TRBV2,-,CASSVNREAAEAFF,TGTGCCAGCAGTGTTAACAGGGAAGCAGCTGAAGCTTTCTTT
-,TRBJ2-4,TRBV9,once,CASSSGLVRGDIQYF,TGTGCCAGCAGCTCCGGACTGGTCAGGGGAGACATTCAGTACTTC
TRBD1,TRBJ2-5,TRBV7-9,once,CASSPGDSPWETQYF,TGTGCCAGCAGCCCCGGGGACAGCCCCTGGGAGACCCAGTACTTC
TRBD1,TRBJ1-2,TRBV7-9,-,CASSRPGGAYGYTF,TGTGCCAGCAGCCGGCCAGGGGGCGCATACGGCTACACCTTC
-,TRBJ1-2,TRBV4-2,-,CASSQVGANAGYTF,TGTGCCAGCAGCCAAGTAGGAGCGAACGCAGGCTACACCTTC
TRBD1,TRBJ2-7,TRBV14,-,CASSQRPGQGLLEQYF,TGTGCCAGCAGCCAACGACCGGGACAGGGACTCTTGGAGCAGTACTTC
-,TRBJ2-1,TRBV30,-,CAWSAGVLYNEQFF,TGTGCCTGGAGTGCGGGAGTGCTCTACAATGAGCAGTTCTTC
TRBD1,TRBJ2-1,TRBV11-3,-,CASSQQGVNGNEQFF,TGTGCCAGCAGCCAACAGGGGGTTAATGGCAATGAGCAGTTCTTC
TRBD1,TRBJ2-1,TRBV7-3,-,CASSSSGTGGSYNEQFF,TGTGCCAGCAGCTCCTCCGGTACAGGGGGCTCCTACAATGAGCAGTTCTTC
TRBD2,TRBJ2-5,TRBV2,-,CASRPLGGGAWETQYF,TGTGCCAGCAGGCCGCTAGGCGGGGGGGCTTGGGAGACCCAGTACTTC
-,TRBJ2-2,TRBV9,few,CASSVDGRETGELFF,TGTGCCAGCAGCGTAGATGGCAGGGAAACCGGGGAGCTGTTTTTT
TRBD2,TRBJ2-7,TRBV28,-,CASSLELAGFYEQYF,TGTGCCAGCAGCCTTGAGCTAGCGGGATTCTACGAGCAGTACTTC
TRBD2,TRBJ2-1,TRBV11-2,-,CASSLGLAGVQFF,TGTGCCAGCAGCTTAGGACTAGCGGGAGTTCAGTTCTTC
-,TRBJ2-5,TRBV5-1,-,CASSLEVTGEETQYF,TGCGCCAGCAGCTTGGAAGTGACGGGAGAAGAGACCCAGTACTTC
TRBD1,TRBJ2-2,TRBV2,few,CASSTGVDTGELFF,TGTGCCAGCAGTACAGGGGTTGACACCGGGGAGCTGTTTTTT
TRBD1,TRBJ1-5,TRBV19,-,CASSTSGQGRKSNQPQHF,TGTGCCAGTAGTACTTCGGGACAGGGGAGAAAAAGCAATCAGCCCCAGCATTTT
TRBD1,TRBJ1-2,TRBV28,once,CASSFGDRYGYTF,TGTGCCAGCAGCTTCGGGGACAGATATGGCTACACCTTC
TRBD1,TRBJ1-5,TRBV7-9,-,CASSSVGQLNQPQHF,TGTGCCAGCAGCTCCGTGGGACAGCTGAATCAGCCCCAGCATTTT
-,TRBJ1-5,TRBV19,-,CASSRDTNQPQHF,TGTGCCAGTAGCCGGGACACCAATCAGCCCCAGCATTTT
TRBD1,TRBJ1-1,TRBV2,-,CASSDRGQFTEAFF,TGTGCCAGCAGTGACAGGGGGCAATTCACTGAAGCTTTCTTT
-,TRBJ2-5,TRBV27,-,CASSPSRDQETQYF,TGTGCCAGCAGTCCCTCTCGCGACCAAGAGACCCAGTACTTC